The clone carrying this TCR beta chain was seen more than once but under ten times. No antigen is known for it. A sample-barcoded 5' primer and a J-beta primer mix were used in a second PCR of roughly 7 to 12 cycles. The template-switch adaptor, which had 12 random nucleotides, put a tag on each cDNA molecule. MiXCR was run by TCRdb on the 5' RACE reads, yielding one entry per CDR3 protein. The sample consists of 850,000 to 1,300,000 distinct CDR3 sequences, roughly 45% of them appearing once. Researchers collected roughly 10 milliliters of peripheral blood from every single donor. This entry belongs to a study of blood T cells in healthy people across ages. Whole-study results and caveats: Naive T cell percentage by flow cytometry tracked strongly with beta diversity. Both higher diversity and more naive CD4+ cells marked long-lived donors when set against aged donors.

The germline V gene has CDR1 DFQATT and CDR2 SNEGSKA (reference sequence). The CDR3 contains 16 residues. V shed 6 bases and J shed 0 bases, with 18 bases lying between them. The rearrangement uses TRBV20-1 and TRBJ2-1, with a tentative D call TRBD2 (6 bases). The sample consisted of blood. This clonotype originated in an older woman in good health. The chain's CDR3 is CSAQPGLPFSYNEQFF. The CDR3 DNA reads TGCAGTGCCCAACCGGGACTCCCTTTCTCCTACAATGAGCAGTTCTTC.